This passage covers 8 T cell receptor beta chains from one sample sequenced in a study of T cell repertoires in ileal Crohn's disease. Repertoires were generated with immunoSEQ multiplex PCR, while TCRdb's copy carries only in-frame clones and drops some. Of about 7,400 clones in the sample, approximately 74% are singletons; the top ten hold around 6.8%. Time point indicated: neoterminal ileum biopsy at postoperative endoscopy, about 6 months after surgery. The specimen sequenced was ileal tissue. The receptors were sampled from an adult with Crohn's disease.

The CDR3: CASRVQGVNTEAFF. As DNA, the CDR3 is TGTGCCAGCAGGGTTCAGGGGGTGAACACTGAAGCTTTCTTT. The rearrangement joins TRBV6-1 to TRBJ1-1; 7 nucleotides agree with TRBD1. V trimming: 6 bases; J trimming: 0 bases; junction bases outside the gene matches: 4. In germline, CDR1 is MNHNS, CDR2 SASEGT. This CDR3 spans 14 amino acids.

V and J are TRBV4-3 and TRBJ1-1; 7 positions match TRBD1. In germline, CDR1 is LGHNA, CDR2 YSLEER. This CDR3 is 15 amino acids long. V lost 0 bases and J lost 3; bases outside the gene matches: 4. The CDR3 reads CASSQDGQGDTEAFF. CDR3 sequence (DNA): TGCGCCAGCAGCCAAGATGGGCAGGGGGACACTGAAGCTTTCTTT.

This clone was seen only a few times. The V call is TRBV6-5, the J call TRBJ2-7, with 10 positions matching TRBD1. J was trimmed by 2 bases and V by 6 bases; bases with no gene match: 4. The CDR3 loop spans 14 amino acids. From germline, CDR1 is MNHEY and CDR2 SVGAGI. CDR3 protein: CASRTGGSTYEQYF. As DNA, the CDR3 is TGTGCCAGCAGGACAGGGGGCTCCACCTACGAGCAGTACTTC.

The chain joins TRBV19 to TRBJ1-5; TRBD1 is a possible D gene (5 bases). The germline CDR1 and CDR2 sequences are LNHDA and SQIVND (reference sequence). CDR3 length: 15 amino acids. V lost 3 bases, J lost 7 bases, and 16 bases lay in between. The CDR3 bases are TGTGCCAGTAGTATCGGAGCCAGGGCGTCACAGCCCCAGCATTTT. Translated: CASSIGARASQPQHF.

This clone was recorded once. The chain uses TRBV7-9 and TRBJ2-2, with 8 positions matching TRBD2. J lost 6 bases, V lost 5 bases, and 8 bases had no gene match. The CDR3 sequence is 15 residues long. The germline gives CDR1 SEHNR, CDR2 FQNEAQ (reference sequence). The CDR3 region is CASSGRGGKPGELFF. The CDR3 bases are TGTGCCAGCAGCGGCCGGGGGGGCAAACCCGGGGAGCTGTTTTTT.

The chain employs TRBV10-1 and TRBJ1-3; D unresolved. The germline V gene encodes CDR1 WNHNN and CDR2 SYGVQD (reference sequence). This CDR3 is 13 amino acids long. The V end lost 5 bases, the J end lost 1 base, and 6 bases lay between the germline ends. CDR3 sequence reads: CASSSRSGNTIYF. The CDR3, as DNA: TGCGCCAGCAGTTCCAGGTCTGGAAACACCATATATTTT.

V gene TRBV28 combines with J gene TRBJ1-2; 8 bases are a match to TRBD1. With V trimmed by 4 bases and J by 3 bases, 4 bases remained unmatched. This CDR3 spans 14 amino acids. The germline V gene has CDR1 MDHEN and CDR2 SYDVKM. CDR3 amino acids: CASSSQQGDYGYTF. In nucleotides, the CDR3 is TGTGCCAGCAGTTCCCAACAGGGGGACTATGGCTACACCTTC.

The chain is built from TRBV2 and TRBJ1-5; 7 bases align to TRBD1. This CDR3 contains 14 residues. Losses at the gene ends were 6 bases for V and 7 bases for J; bases not matched to a gene: 9. Germline-derived CDR1 and CDR2 are SNHLY and FYNNEI. CDR3 DNA: TGTGCCAGCAGCGCACAGGGGATTGGGCAGCCCCAGCATTTT. Encoded protein: CASSAQGIGQPQHF.